The clone carrying this T cell receptor (beta chain) was counted at least ten times. Its antigen is unknown. The record originates from a study of T cells in Graves' hyperthyroidism and ophthalmopathy. Study-level information: Peripheral blood sampling occurred at initial diagnosis, before any treatment. Study results and limitations: The model identified upcoming ophthalmopathy a median approximately 6.5 months ahead of onset. Peripheral blood also featured most of the thyroid clonotypes expanded above 0.001.

Amplified regions were TCR beta CDR3 sequences from RNA transcripts. When the TCR CDR3 underwent first-round RT-PCR, the HTBI primer set was used. TCRdb reprocessed the multiplex PCR reads via MiXCR and lists one record per CDR3 protein. The sample consists of 300,000 to 500,000 distinct CDR3 sequences, about 15% of them appearing once. Sequencing used blood. The origin of this receptor is a woman aged 30 to 39 with Graves' hyperthyroidism.

The chain's CDR3 is CASSLTTGGRTGELFF. The CDR3 coding sequence is TGTGCCAGCAGCCTAACGACGGGGGGGAGGACCGGGGAGCTGTTTTTT. This rearrangement joins TRBV28 to TRBJ2-2; 8 positions match TRBD2. V trimming: 6 bases; J trimming: 5 bases; junction bases outside the gene matches: 11. Germline V gene sequence: CDR1 MDHEN, CDR2 SYDVKM. The CDR3 extends over 16 amino acids.